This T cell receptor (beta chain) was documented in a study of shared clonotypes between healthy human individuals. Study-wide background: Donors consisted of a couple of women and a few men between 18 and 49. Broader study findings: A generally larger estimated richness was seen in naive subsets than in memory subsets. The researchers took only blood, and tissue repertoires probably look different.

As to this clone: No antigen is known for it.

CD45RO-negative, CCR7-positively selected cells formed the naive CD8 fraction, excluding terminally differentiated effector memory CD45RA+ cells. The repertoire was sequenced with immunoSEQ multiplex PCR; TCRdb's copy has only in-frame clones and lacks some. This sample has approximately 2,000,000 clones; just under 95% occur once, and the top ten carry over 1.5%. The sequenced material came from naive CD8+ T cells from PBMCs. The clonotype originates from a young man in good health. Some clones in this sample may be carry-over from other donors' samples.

The CDR3 sequence is CASSLAGNIEGEQFF. The CDR3 DNA reads TGTGCCAGCAGCTTGGCCGGGAATATAGAAGGTGAGCAGTTCTTC. The chain links TRBV5-6 to TRBJ2-1; D is possibly TRBD2 (5 bases). The length of the CDR3 is 15 residues. The V gene lost 0 bases and the J gene lost 9 bases, with 16 bases spanning the gap. Germline assignment: CDR1 SGHDT and CDR2 YYEEEE.